Each of the 23 T cell receptor beta chains below was sequenced from the same sample in a study of T cells in Graves' hyperthyroidism and ophthalmopathy. TCR beta CDR3 sequences were amplified from RNA transcripts. First-round RT-PCR targeting the TCR CDR3 was performed with the HTBI primer set. One entry per CDR3 protein, called by TCRdb with MiXCR from the multiplex PCR reads. The repertoire consists of 600,000 to 650,000 distinct CDR3 sequences, with less than 25% occurring once and the leading ten covering under 35%. What was sequenced was blood. These receptors all come from a man aged 25 to 40 with Graves' ophthalmopathy.

This chain uses TRBV20-1 with TRBJ1-4; the D gene is possibly TRBD1 (6 bases). The V end lost 5 bases, the J end lost 6 bases, and 22 bases lay between the germline ends. CDR1 is DFQATT and CDR2 is SNEGSKA in the germline V gene (reference sequence). The CDR3 extends over 16 amino acids. The DNA of the CDR3 is TGCAGTGCTGTGGGGGCGAGCGGGGACTGGGATGAAAAACTGTTTTTT. Amino acids: CSAVGASGDWDEKLFF.

In its sample, this clonotype was seen once. This sequence joins TRBV6-2 or TRBV6-3 and TRBJ2-1, with 7 bases lining up with TRBD2. Germline V gives CDR1 MNHEY, CDR2 SVGEGT. J lost 0 bases, V lost 0 bases, and 8 bases had no gene match. The CDR3 covers 18 residues. The CDR3 DNA is TGTGCCAGCAGTTACTCCCCACTAGCGCCGAGCTCCTACAATGAGCAGTTCTTC. This sequence encodes CASSYSPLAPSSYNEQFF.

This chain uses TRBV24-1 with TRBJ2-7; D is possibly TRBD1 (5 bases). From germline, CDR1 is KGHDR and CDR2 SFDVKD. V was trimmed by 4 bases and J by 5 bases, leaving 8 bases between them. The CDR3 runs to 12 residues. The CDR3 region is CATSDRRDEQYF. CDR3 DNA: TGTGCCACCAGTGACCGCAGGGACGAGCAGTACTTC.

This clonotype came up many times. The gene calls are TRBV6-1 and TRBJ1-1; 7 bases line up with TRBD1. Germline CDR1 and CDR2: MNHNS and SASEGT. CDR3 length equals 14 residues. The J segment lost 2 bases and the V segment lost 5 bases, leaving 5 bases of the junction unmatched. The CDR3 protein is CASSSRGGNTEAFF. The CDR3 nucleotides are TGTGCCAGCAGTTCCCGAGGGGGCAACACTGAAGCTTTCTTT.

The chain couples TRBV7-3 to TRBJ2-1; D unresolved. The CDR3 contains 15 residues. Germline V gives CDR1 SGHTA, CDR2 FQGTGA. V lost 5 bases and J lost 3, with 14 bases in between. This chain's CDR3 is CASSPLGGSYNEQFF. The CDR3 coding sequence is TGTGCCAGCAGCCCGCTCGGCGGAAGCTACAATGAGCAGTTCTTC.

This clonotype was observed a handful of times. This rearrangement joins TRBV3-1 to TRBJ2-3, with 14 bases that match TRBD2. V was clipped by 1 base and J by 6 bases; unmatched bases: 3. Germline values: CDR1 LGHDT, CDR2 YNNKEL (reference sequence). This CDR3 comprises 16 residues. As DNA, the CDR3 is TGTGCCAGCAGCCAAGGGGGACTAGCGGGAGTGGATACGCAGTATTTT. Translated: CASSQGGLAGVDTQYF.

This clonotype was seen ten or more times. The V and J genes are TRBV30 and TRBJ2-2; D is undetermined. Per the germline V gene, CDR1 is GTSNPN and CDR2 is SVGIG (reference sequence). The CDR3 runs 11 residues. V lost 2 bases and J 5 bases, leaving 3 bases between the germline ends. CDR3 amino acids: CAWSTTGELFF. The CDR3 DNA reads as TGTGCCTGGAGTACTACCGGGGAGCTGTTTTTT.

The rearrangement joins TRBV6-1 to TRBJ2-7; D ambiguous. Germline V gene data show CDR1 as MNHNS and CDR2 as SASEGT. The germline V and J ends were trimmed by 7 bases and 4 bases, with 17 bases remaining between them. CDR3 length: 14 amino acids. The CDR3 reads CASISAGLLYEQYF. The CDR3 nucleotides are TGTGCCAGCATATCAGCCGGGCTGCTATACGAGCAGTACTTC.

V gene TRBV5-1 combines with J gene TRBJ2-7, with TRBD1 matching 9 bases. The CDR3 spans 17 residues. Germline V gene lookup returns CDR1 SGHRS and CDR2 YFSETQ. V shed 0 bases, J shed 4 bases, and the junction held 11 bases outside the gene matches. Here the CDR3 DNA reads TGCGCCAGCAGCTTGGATTTTACGGGACAGGGAACGTACGAGCAGTACTTC. This translates into CASSLDFTGQGTYEQYF.

This clonotype showed up many times. J is TRBJ2-1 and V is TRBV2; D gene ambiguous. Trimming pared 2 bases from V and 10 bases from J, leaving 12 bases between. Germline-derived CDR1 and CDR2 are SNHLY and FYNNEI. The CDR3 length is 13 residues. Here the CDR3 DNA reads TGTGCCAGCAGTGAAAATGGGCTCGGGGAGCAGTTCTTC. Its protein is CASSENGLGEQFF.

The CDR3 nucleotides read TGTGCCATCAGGTCGCCTAGCGGGACCTACGAGCAGTACTTC. It specifies CAIRSPSGTYEQYF. The chain couples TRBV10-3 to TRBJ2-7, with 9 bases fitting TRBD2. Germline-derived CDR1 and CDR2 are ENHRY and SYGVKD. The CDR3 contains 14 residues. Germline trimming cut 6 bases from V and 2 bases from J; bases unmatched to any gene: 5.

This clonotype has ten or more counts. CDR3 amino acids: CSALAGNYEQYF. CDR3 nucleotides: TGCAGTGCTTTAGCGGGAAACTACGAGCAGTACTTC. The rearrangement links TRBV20-1 to TRBJ2-7; TRBD2 matches 8 bases. The germline CDR1 and CDR2 sequences are DFQATT and SNEGSKA (reference sequence). With 5 bases clipped from V and 3 bases from J, the junction kept 3 bases outside the gene matches. The length of the CDR3 is 12 residues.

This clonotype was seen a few times. This chain uses TRBV9 with TRBJ2-3, with D possibly being TRBD2 (6 bases). CDR3 size: 15 residues. Germline V gives CDR1 SGDLS, CDR2 YYNGEE. Between the trimmed V and J ends, which lost 0 bases and 1 base, there was a span of 9 bases. The CDR3 DNA sequence: TGTGCCAGCAGCGTAGGGGGAGGAGGCACAGATACGCAGTATTTT. Translating it yields CASSVGGGGTDTQYF.

This clonotype was seen only a few times. The CDR3 region is CASSLDRGLIEYF. The CDR3 region has the DNA TGTGCCAGCAGTTTGGACAGGGGCCTCATTGAGTACTTC. This chain connects TRBV28 to TRBJ2-5, with TRBD1 matching 9 bases. The CDR3 totals 13 residues. The J segment lost 12 bases and the V segment lost 3 bases, leaving 8 bases of the junction unmatched. The germline V gene has CDR1 MDHEN and CDR2 SYDVKM.

This clonotype was counted only a few times. The chain combines TRBV28 with TRBJ1-6; D is unresolved. Germline CDR1 and CDR2: MDHEN and SYDVKM. Trimming left V 4 bases short and J 1 base short, with 8 bases between. The CDR3 consists of 15 residues. CDR3 DNA sequence: TGTGCCAGCAGTTCCCCCCAGTCCTATAATTCACCCCTCCACTTT. This gives the protein CASSSPQSYNSPLHF.

In its sample, this clonotype was seen many times. The chain couples TRBV11-2 to TRBJ2-7, with TRBD1 matching 11 bases. CDR3 length equals 16 residues. The V and J ends lost 4 bases and 1 base, in that order; junction bases with no gene match: 6. The germline V gene encodes CDR1 SGHAT and CDR2 FQNNGV. The CDR3 loop reads CASSSSGDRGSYEQYF. The CDR3 bases are TGTGCCAGCAGCTCCAGCGGGGACAGGGGGTCCTACGAGCAGTACTTC.

This clonotype was seen ten or more times. The chain employs TRBV28 and TRBJ1-2, with D hard to call. CDR3 length equals 13 residues. Germline V gene data show CDR1 as MDHEN and CDR2 as SYDVKM. Deletions cut 2 bases from V and 8 bases from J, with 12 bases between. CDR3 DNA: TGTGCCAGCAGTTTAATGTCTCCGCGGGGCTACACCTTC. Its translation: CASSLMSPRGYTF.

Note on this clonotype: One base away lies a much larger clone, so this may be a sequencing read error. V is TRBV3-1 and J is TRBJ1-5, with D perhaps TRBD1 (6 bases). This CDR3 is 19 amino acids long. Germline V gene lookup returns CDR1 LGHDT and CDR2 YNNKEL (reference sequence). CDR3 sequence reads: CASSQFPRGANTSSQPQHF. CDR3 DNA: TGTGCCAGCAGCCAATTCCCGAGGGGGGCCAACACTAGCAGTCAGCCCCAGCATTTT.

This clonotype was recorded a few times. The chain recombines TRBV5-1 with TRBJ2-5; 8 bases agree with TRBD1. Trimming at V came to 4 bases and at J to 5 bases, leaving 10 bases not matched to a gene. The CDR3 covers 15 residues. Germline loops: CDR1 SGHRS, CDR2 YFSETQ. The CDR3 sequence is CASSHGQGGIETQYF. The CDR3 DNA reads as TGCGCCAGCAGCCATGGACAGGGCGGGATCGAGACCCAGTACTTC.

The table lists this clonotype with a few counts. CDR3 residues: CSAVRGGPSTEAFF. The CDR3, as DNA: TGCAGTGCTGTCAGGGGGGGGCCGAGCACTGAAGCTTTCTTT. V and J are TRBV20-1 and TRBJ1-1; 7 nucleotides agree with TRBD1. CDR3 size: 14 residues. Trimming cost V 5 bases and J 4 bases; bases outside gene matches: 10. CDR1 is DFQATT, CDR2 SNEGSKA, per germline (reference sequence).

This chain links TRBV6-2 or TRBV6-3 with TRBJ2-5, with D hard to call. CDR1 and CDR2 (germline): MNHEY, SVGEGT. The CDR3 has 15 residues. Trimming cost V 5 bases and J 5 bases, with 18 bases left between them. In nucleotides, the CDR3 is TGTGCCAGCAGTCCATCCAAGGGCCCACTTGAGACCCAGTACTTC. Protein: CASSPSKGPLETQYF.

The V call is TRBV12-3 or TRBV12-4, the J call TRBJ1-2; the D is unclear. Trimming removed 5 bases at V and 0 bases at J, with 7 bases between. The CDR3 has 13 residues. CDR3 residues: CASSRPPNYGYTF. In nucleotides, the CDR3 is TGTGCCAGCAGTCGTCCGCCTAACTATGGCTACACCTTC.

This chain uses TRBV2 with TRBJ2-5, with 9 bases aligning to TRBD1. The CDR3 has 13 amino acids. With 10 bases clipped from V and 4 bases from J, the junction kept 7 bases outside the gene matches. Germline V gene lookup returns CDR1 SNHLY and CDR2 FYNNEI. The CDR3 DNA reads TGTGCCACCGGAAAGGGACAGGGAGAGACCCAGTACTTC. This encodes CATGKGQGETQYF. The full variable domain, its missing parts supplied by reference TRBV2 and TRBJ2-5, is EPEVTQTPSHQVTQMGQEVILRCVPISNHLYFYWYRQILGQKVEFLVSFYNNEISEKSEIFDDQFSVERPDGSNFTLKIRSTKLEDSAMYFCATGKGQGETQYFGPGTRLLVL.